This entry concerns a single TCR beta chain. The antigen remains unidentified. Within the sample, other DNA sequences also encode this same CDR3. This entry is derived from a study of OX40 agonist ivuxolimab in advanced cancers. Study-level information: Patients were dosed with the agonistic anti-OX40 (CD134) antibody ivuxolimab. Antecedent anti-PD-1, anti-PD-L1 or anti-CTLA-4 therapy was permissible, with under 50% having received some.

From germline, CDR1 is KGHSH and CDR2 LQKENI. This CDR3 is 13 amino acids long. Trimming pared 3 bases from V and 1 base from J, leaving 6 bases between. Libraries were prepared by immunoSEQ multiplex PCR; TCRdb keeps only in-frame clonotypes and omits some of them. The profile covers about 61,000 clones, with roughly nine tenths appearing a single time and about 1.2% taken by the ten largest. The study's findings and limits: At 0.1 to 3.0 mg/kg, CD4+ and CD8+ blood T cells expanded clonally by week 6. Among expanded peripheral T cells, antigen specificity went undetermined.

The rearrangement joins TRBV18 to TRBJ1-1; D not resolved. The source is an adult with an advanced solid tumor such as melanoma, head and neck, liver or kidney cancer. The starting material was CD4+ or CD8+ T cells sorted from blood, obtained in a trial of the OX40 agonist ivuxolimab. The DNA for the CDR3 is TGTGCCAGCTCACCTGGCAGGAACACTGAAGCTTTCTTT. Amino acid sequence: CASSPGRNTEAFF.